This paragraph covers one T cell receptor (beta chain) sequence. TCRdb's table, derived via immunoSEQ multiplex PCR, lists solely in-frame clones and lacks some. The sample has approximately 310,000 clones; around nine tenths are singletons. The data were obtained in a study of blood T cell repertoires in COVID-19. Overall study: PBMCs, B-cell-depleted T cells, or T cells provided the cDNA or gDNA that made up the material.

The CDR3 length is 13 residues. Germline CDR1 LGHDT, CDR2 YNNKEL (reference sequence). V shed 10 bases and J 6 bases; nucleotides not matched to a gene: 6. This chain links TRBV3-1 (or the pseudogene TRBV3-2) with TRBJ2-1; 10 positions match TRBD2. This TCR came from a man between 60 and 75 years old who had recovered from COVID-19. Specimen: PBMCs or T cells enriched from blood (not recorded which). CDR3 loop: CATRGLASNEQFF. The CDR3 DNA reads TGTGCCACGCGGGGACTAGCGTCCAATGAGCAGTTCTTC.